This TCR beta chain was identified in a study of CD8+ T cells in alopecia areata. Study-wide background: For 6 to 18 months, tofacitinib was taken, and 6 months off drug followed.

This clone has only a few counts. It was cDNA, reverse transcribed from extracted RNA, that served as the sequencing template. Produced via immunoSEQ multiplex PCR; TCRdb's table is partial and in-frame only. The sample consists of approximately 210,000 clones, roughly 66% of them appearing once. Trimming left V 4 bases short and J 5 bases short, with 11 bases between. Germline V gene sequence: CDR1 LNHDA, CDR2 SQIVND (reference sequence). There are 13 residues in the CDR3. Noted treatment: oral pan-JAK inhibitor, 5-10 mg twice daily. This sequence joins TRBV19 and TRBJ2-5; D is unclear. The clonotype was recovered from a human donor with alopecia areata. The source was CD4+ T cells sorted from blood, collected at week 44, from a patient treated with tofacitinib. The CDR3 sequence: CASSTLERETQYF. The CDR3 DNA is TGTGCCAGTAGTACCCTAGAAAGGGAGACCCAGTACTTC.